This TCR beta chain was identified during a study of cytomegalovirus exposure and HLA in healthy donors listed by TCRdb under 2017. Context from the whole study: According to a later analysis, one platform produced both the 120 validation repertoires and the approximately 670 repertoires of the first cohort. The study combined high-throughput TCR immunosequencing, statistical association of individual TCRs with disease status, and machine learning to predict cytomegalovirus infection status. In addition to the first cohort of 666 subjects, a separate validation cohort of approximately 120 different subjects was used. The study aimed to test whether signatures of past pathogen exposure could be identified by cataloging public T cell receptors.

Results the study describes overall, beyond this receptor: In vitro tests confirmed that a few of the cytomegalovirus-associated TCR beta chains recognize cytomegalovirus antigens. The authors suggested that the approach could potentially be extended to other disease states and immunological phenotypes. The classifier was reported to diagnose cytomegalovirus status with high specificity and sensitivity in both the original cohort and the validation cohort. All 130 or so repertoires were used to score co-occurrence in the validation cohort in a later analysis, because that analysis had no HLA typing for the cohort. Subsequent analysis determined that TCRs grouped into clusters in the first cohort also showed a tendency toward co-occurrence across the roughly 130 validation repertoires, and 94% of cluster scores exceeded 0. The study gave a list of roughly 150 TCR beta chains associated with cytomegalovirus. Most TCR sequences were observed very rarely across donors, whereas some public TCRs were present in many individuals.

The library was produced with the immunoSEQ multiplex PCR assay. Per the source publication's procedure: A statistical classification framework was built for diagnosing cytomegalovirus status from the catalog of TCR beta chain sequences. TCRdb took over this immuneACCESS table, retaining in-frame rearrangements with V and J assigned. Such tables are incomplete; in checked studies, under half of the missing clones stem from an unresolved V gene, and the remainder is unexplained. The V and J calls and the clone size are those of that table, but D and trimming were determined from the DNA. The sample has roughly 200,000 clones on record, about 89% of them singletons. About 7.7% of the sample is taken by the ten largest. CDR1 and CDR2 are read off the germline V gene as SGHDN and FVKESK. A distance of 17 bases separates the germline ends of V and J, which lose 4 bases and 8 bases respectively. The CDR3 contains 15 residues, cysteine and phenylalanine counted. Only the CDR3 portion is preserved as DNA: 45 bases, with reading frame beginning at the first base.

In regard to this clone: Its antigen is unknown. The record has no base qualities; no much larger clone is one base away.

The donors were included in the validation cohort of some 120 subjects, a group kept apart from the roughly 700-subject first cohort. This TCR derives from a man aged 30-40 years in good health and CMV-seropositive. This chain is built from TRBV14 and TRBJ1-4; there is no confident call for the D gene. The sample taken for sequencing was PBMCs. The CDR3 loop reads CASSPTFDSAEKLFF. The nucleotides are TGTGCCAGCAGCCCCACTTTTGACTCAGCGGAAAAACTGTTTTTT.